This T cell receptor (beta chain) was found in a study of cytomegalovirus exposure and HLA in healthy donors. Study outcomes and limitations: Immune exposure information comprised only CMV serostatus. An Asian-associated ancestry cluster reportedly showed fewer N-insertions than the roughly 670-donor mean in a later analysis. Productive status was seen about 90% or about 30% of the time for most TCR beta V segments in an earlier analysis.

This clone was counted a few times. Its specificity is unknown. Germline trimming cut 3 bases from V and 4 bases from J; bases unmatched to any gene: 8. CDR1 SEHNR and CDR2 FQNEAQ come from the germline V gene (reference sequence). CDR3 size: 15 residues. Vbeta (60) and Jbeta (13) primers were used in the PCR. Sequencing used immunoSEQ multiplex PCR; TCRdb keeps in-frame clones, though not all of them. The sample shows about 160,000 clones, around 83% of them seen only once. The J gene is TRBJ2-5, the V gene TRBV7-9; TRBD2 agrees at 7 bases. The sequenced material came from PBMCs. The source is a young man in good health and CMV-seropositive. CDR3 amino acids: CASSFPGLGRETQYF. For the CDR3, the DNA is TGTGCCAGCAGCTTTCCCGGACTAGGGCGAGAGACCCAGTACTTC.